The T cell receptor beta chain under discussion was sequenced for a study of blood T cell repertoires in COVID-19. The CDR3 is 14 residues long. From germline, CDR1 is SGHVS and CDR2 FQNEAQ. Trimming pared 3 bases from V and 3 bases from J, leaving 9 bases between. Authors' analysis steps: Using reference gene primer amplification, nucleated cell counts were estimated. The assay was immunoSEQ multiplex PCR, and TCRdb's table has in-frame clones only and misses some. V and J calls and clone size are copied from that table; D and trimming were computed from the DNA. Of about 180,000 clones in the sample, more than 70% were seen once. Everyone who took part was roughly 18 to 95 years old, and they came from over 20 US areas. Donors were grouped by their self-reported clinical history.

Sequencing was carried out using PBMCs or T cells enriched from blood (not recorded which). This chain joins TRBV7-8 and TRBJ1-3; D unresolved. This receptor was taken from a woman between 25 and 40 years old who had recovered from COVID-19. Here the CDR3 DNA reads TGTGCCAGCAGCTTCTCTCGGAGTGGAAACACCATATATTTT. Amino acids: CASSFSRSGNTIYF. The full variable domain, in which reference TRBV7-8 and TRBJ1-3 provide the parts outside the CDR3, is GAGVSQSPRYKVAKRGQDVALRCDPISGHVSLFWYQQALGQGPEFLTYFQNEAQLDKSGLPSDRFFAERPEGSVSTLKIQRTQQEDSAVYLCASSFSRSGNTIYFGEGSWLTVV.